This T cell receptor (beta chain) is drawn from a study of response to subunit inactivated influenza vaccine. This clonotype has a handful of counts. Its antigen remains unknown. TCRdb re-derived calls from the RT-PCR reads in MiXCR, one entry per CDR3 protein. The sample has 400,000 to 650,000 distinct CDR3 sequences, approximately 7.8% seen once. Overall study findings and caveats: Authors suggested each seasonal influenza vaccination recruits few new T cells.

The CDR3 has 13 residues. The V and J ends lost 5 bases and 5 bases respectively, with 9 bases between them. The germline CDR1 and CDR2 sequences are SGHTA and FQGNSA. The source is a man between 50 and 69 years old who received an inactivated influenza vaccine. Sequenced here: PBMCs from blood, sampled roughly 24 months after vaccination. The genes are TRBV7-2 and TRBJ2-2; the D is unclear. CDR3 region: CASSPRQTGELFF. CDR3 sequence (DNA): TGTGCCAGCAGCCCAAGACAAACCGGGGAGCTGTTTTTT. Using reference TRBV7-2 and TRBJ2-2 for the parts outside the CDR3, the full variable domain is GAGVSQSPSNKVTEKGKDVELRCDPISGHTALYWYRQSLGQGLEFLIYFQGNSAPDKSGLPSDRFSAERTGGSVSTLTIQRTQQEDSAVYLCASSPRQTGELFFGEGSRLTVL.